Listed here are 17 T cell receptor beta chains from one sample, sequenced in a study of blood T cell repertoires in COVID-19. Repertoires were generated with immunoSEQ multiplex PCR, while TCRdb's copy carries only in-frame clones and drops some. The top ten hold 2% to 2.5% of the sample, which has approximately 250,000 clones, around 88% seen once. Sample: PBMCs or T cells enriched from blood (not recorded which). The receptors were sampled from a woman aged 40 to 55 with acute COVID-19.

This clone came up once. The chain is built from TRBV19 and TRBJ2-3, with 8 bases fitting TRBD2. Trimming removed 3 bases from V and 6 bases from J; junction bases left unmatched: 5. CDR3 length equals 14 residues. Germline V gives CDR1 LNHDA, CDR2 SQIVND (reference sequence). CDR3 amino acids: CASSIGAGGDTQYF. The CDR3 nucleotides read TGTGCCAGTAGTATTGGCGCGGGGGGCGATACGCAGTATTTT. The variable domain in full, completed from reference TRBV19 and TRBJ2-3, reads DGGITQSPKYLFRKEGQNVTLSCEQNLNHDAMYWYRQDPGQGLRLIYYSQIVNDFQKGDIAEGYSVSREKKESFPLTVTSAQKNPTAFYLCASSIGAGGDTQYFGPGTRLTVL.

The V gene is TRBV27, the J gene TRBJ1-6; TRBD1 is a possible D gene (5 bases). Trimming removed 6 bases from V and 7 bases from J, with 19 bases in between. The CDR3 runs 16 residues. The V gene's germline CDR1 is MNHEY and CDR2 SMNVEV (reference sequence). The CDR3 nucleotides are TGTGCCAGCAGCAGATCACTGGCGGGGCTGAATTCACCCCTCCACTTT. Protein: CASSRSLAGLNSPLHF.

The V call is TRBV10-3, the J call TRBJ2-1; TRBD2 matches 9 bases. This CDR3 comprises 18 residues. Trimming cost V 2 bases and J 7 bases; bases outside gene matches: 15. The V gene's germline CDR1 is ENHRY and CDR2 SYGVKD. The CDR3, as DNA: TGTGCCATCAGTGAGCAATTGTTGGCGGGAGGGGAAAGGAATGAGCAGTTCTTC. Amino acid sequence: CAISEQLLAGGERNEQFF.

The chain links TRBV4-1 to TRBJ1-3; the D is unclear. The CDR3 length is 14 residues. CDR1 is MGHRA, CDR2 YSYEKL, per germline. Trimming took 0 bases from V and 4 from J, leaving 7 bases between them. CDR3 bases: TGCGCCAGCAGCCAAGAAGAGTTAGGAAACACCATATATTTT. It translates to CASSQEELGNTIYF.

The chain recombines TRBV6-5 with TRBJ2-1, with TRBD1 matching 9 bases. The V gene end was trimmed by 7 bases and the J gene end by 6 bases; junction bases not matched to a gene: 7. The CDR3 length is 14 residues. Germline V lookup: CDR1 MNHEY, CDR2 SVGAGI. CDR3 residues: CASKADRGLNEQFF. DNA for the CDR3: TGTGCCAGCAAAGCGGACAGGGGTCTCAATGAGCAGTTCTTC.

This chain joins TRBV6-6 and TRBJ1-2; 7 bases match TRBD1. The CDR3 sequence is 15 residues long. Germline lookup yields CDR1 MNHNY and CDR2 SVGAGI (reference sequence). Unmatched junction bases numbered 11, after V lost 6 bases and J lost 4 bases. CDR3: CASRQTGAWRYGYTF. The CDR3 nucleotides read TGTGCCAGCAGGCAAACAGGGGCTTGGCGCTATGGCTACACCTTC.

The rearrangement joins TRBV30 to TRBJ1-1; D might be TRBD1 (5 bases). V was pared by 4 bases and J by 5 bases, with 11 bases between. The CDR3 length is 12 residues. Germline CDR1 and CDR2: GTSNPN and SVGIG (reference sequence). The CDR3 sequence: CAWTGKGTEAFF. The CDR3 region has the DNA TGTGCCTGGACAGGGAAGGGGACTGAAGCTTTCTTT.

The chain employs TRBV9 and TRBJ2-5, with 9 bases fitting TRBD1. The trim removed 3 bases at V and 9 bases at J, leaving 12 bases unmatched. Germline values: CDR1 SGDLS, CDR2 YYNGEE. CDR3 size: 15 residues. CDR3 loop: CASSAGDRVAEPQYF. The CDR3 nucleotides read TGTGCCAGCAGCGCGGGGGACAGGGTGGCGGAGCCCCAGTACTTC.

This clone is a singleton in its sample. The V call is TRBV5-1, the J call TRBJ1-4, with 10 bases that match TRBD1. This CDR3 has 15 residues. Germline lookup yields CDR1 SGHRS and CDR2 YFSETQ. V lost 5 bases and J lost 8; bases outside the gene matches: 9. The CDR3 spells CASRRDRGIREKLFF. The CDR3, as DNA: TGCGCCAGCAGGCGGGACAGGGGAATAAGGGAAAAACTGTTTTTT.

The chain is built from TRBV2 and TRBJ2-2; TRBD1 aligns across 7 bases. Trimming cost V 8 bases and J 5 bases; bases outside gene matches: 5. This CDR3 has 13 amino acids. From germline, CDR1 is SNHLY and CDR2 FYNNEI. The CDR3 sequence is CASGEQGTGELFF. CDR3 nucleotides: TGTGCCAGCGGAGAACAGGGGACCGGGGAGCTGTTTTTT.

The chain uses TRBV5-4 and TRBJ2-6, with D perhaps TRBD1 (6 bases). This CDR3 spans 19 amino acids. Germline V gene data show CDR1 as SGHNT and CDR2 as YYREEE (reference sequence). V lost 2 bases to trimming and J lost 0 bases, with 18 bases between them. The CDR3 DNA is TGTGCCAGCAGCTTAGATGGGACATCTCCTCCCTCTGGGGCCAACGTCCTGACTTTC. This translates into CASSLDGTSPPSGANVLTF.

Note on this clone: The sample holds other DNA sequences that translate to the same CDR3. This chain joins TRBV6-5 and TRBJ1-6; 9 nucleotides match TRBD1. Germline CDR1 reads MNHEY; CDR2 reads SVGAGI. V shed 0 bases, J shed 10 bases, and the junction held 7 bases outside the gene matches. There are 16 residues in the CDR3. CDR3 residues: CASSYSRGQGRSPLHF. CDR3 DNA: TGTGCCAGCAGTTACTCGAGGGGACAGGGAAGATCACCCCTCCACTTT.

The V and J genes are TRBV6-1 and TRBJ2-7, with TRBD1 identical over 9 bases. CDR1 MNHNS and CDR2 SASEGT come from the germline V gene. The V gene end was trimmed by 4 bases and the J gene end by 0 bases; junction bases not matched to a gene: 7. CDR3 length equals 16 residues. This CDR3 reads CASSALGQGSSYEQYF. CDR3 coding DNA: TGTGCCAGCAGTGCCCTGGGACAGGGAAGCTCCTACGAGCAGTACTTC.

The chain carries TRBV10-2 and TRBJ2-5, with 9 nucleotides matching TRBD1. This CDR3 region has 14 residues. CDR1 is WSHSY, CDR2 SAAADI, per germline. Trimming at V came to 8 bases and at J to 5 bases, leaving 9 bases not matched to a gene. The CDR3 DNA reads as TGCGCCAGCGCCCGGGACAGGGCCCGGGAGACCCAGTACTTC. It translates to CASARDRARETQYF.

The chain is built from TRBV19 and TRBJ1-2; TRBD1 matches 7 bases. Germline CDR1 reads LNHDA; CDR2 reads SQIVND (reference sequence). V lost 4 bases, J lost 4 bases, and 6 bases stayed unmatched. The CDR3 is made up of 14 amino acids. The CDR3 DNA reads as TGTGCCAGTAGTAACCCGACAGGGAGCTATGGCTACACCTTC. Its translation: CASSNPTGSYGYTF.

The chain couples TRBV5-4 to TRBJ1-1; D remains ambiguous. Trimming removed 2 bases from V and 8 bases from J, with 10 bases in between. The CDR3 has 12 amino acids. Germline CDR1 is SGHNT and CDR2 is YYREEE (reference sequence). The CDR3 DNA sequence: TGTGCCAGCAGCTTTAGCGGAATCGAAGCTTTCTTT. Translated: CASSFSGIEAFF.

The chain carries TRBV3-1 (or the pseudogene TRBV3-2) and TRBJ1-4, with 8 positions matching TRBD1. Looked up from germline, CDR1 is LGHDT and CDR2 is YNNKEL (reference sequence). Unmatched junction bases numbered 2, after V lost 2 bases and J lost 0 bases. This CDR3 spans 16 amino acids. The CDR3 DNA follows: TGTGCCAGCAGCCAACGACAGGGGTCAACTAATGAAAAACTGTTTTTT. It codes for CASSQRQGSTNEKLFF.